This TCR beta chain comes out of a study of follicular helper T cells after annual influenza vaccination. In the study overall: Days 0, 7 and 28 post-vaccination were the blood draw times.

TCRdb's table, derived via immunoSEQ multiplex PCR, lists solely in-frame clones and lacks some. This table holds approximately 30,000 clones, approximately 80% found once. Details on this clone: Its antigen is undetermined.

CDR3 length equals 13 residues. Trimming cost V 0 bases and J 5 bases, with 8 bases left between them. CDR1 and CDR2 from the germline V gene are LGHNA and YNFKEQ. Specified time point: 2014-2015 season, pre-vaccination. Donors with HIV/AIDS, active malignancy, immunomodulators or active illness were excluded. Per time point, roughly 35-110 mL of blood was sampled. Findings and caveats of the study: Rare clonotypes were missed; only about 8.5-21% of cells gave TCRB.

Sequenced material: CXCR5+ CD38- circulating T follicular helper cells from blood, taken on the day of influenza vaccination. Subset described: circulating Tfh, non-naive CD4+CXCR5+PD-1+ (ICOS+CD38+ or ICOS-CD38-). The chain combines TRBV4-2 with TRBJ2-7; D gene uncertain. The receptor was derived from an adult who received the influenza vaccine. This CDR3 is CASSQDLNHEQYF. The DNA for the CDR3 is TGTGCCAGCAGCCAAGATCTAAACCACGAGCAGTACTTC.